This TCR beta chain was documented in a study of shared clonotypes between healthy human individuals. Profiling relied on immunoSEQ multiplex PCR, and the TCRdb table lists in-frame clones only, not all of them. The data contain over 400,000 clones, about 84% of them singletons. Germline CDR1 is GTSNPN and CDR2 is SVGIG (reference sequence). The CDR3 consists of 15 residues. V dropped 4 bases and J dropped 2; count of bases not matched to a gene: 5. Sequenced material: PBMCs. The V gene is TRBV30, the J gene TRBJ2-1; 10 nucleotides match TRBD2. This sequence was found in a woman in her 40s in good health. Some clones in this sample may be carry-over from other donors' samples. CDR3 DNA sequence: TGTGCCTGGACCGGGACTAGCGACCCCTACAATGAGCAGTTCTTC. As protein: CAWTGTSDPYNEQFF.